Below, one T cell receptor (beta chain) is given with its context. Antigen specificity is unknown. Sequenced by immunoSEQ multiplex PCR; TCRdb stores in-frame clones only, minus some. Here the sample spans approximately 150,000 clones, approximately 90% being singletons. The data derive from a study of T cell responses to AZD1222 COVID-19 vaccine. General study points: Spike as a whole was targeted by vaccine-associated CD4 TCRs, dominant at 160-218 and 743-854.

This CDR3 comprises 13 residues. The ends were cut back, 6 bases at V and 2 bases at J, with 11 bases in the middle. Germline V gene sequence: CDR1 LNHDA, CDR2 SQIVND (reference sequence). The chain uses TRBV19 and TRBJ2-7; TRBD2 is a possible D gene (5 bases). The clonotype was recovered from an adult who received the AZD1222 COVID-19 vaccine. The material was peripheral blood, obtained 28 days after the second AZD1222 dose. The CDR3: CASSDLAAYEQYF. In DNA, the CDR3 is TGTGCCAGTAGCGACCTAGCCGCCTACGAGCAGTACTTC.